Presented here are 32 T cell receptor beta chains from one specimen sequenced in a study of response to subunit inactivated influenza vaccine. MiXCR, applied by TCRdb to the RT-PCR reads, yields one record per CDR3 protein. In the table there are about 190,000 distinct CDR3 sequences, around 14% of which are singletons. The source was CD8+ T cells sorted from PBMCs, collected 5 days after vaccination. The receptors were gathered from a man aged 45-60 years who received an inactivated influenza vaccine.

This sequence joins TRBV6-5 and TRBJ2-3, with TRBD2 matching 7 bases. Germline CDR1 MNHEY, CDR2 SVGAGI. V lost 10 bases to trimming and J lost 12 bases; unmatched junction nucleotides: 10. The CDR3 loop spans 11 amino acids. CDR3 residues: CATYSAGDQYF. The DNA of the CDR3 is TGTGCCACCTATAGCGCGGGGGATCAGTATTTT.

The chain joins TRBV30 to TRBJ2-7; TRBD1 might be the D (6 bases). The CDR3 totals 14 residues. Trimming took off 5 bases at V and 4 bases at J, with 18 bases between the two ends. The germline gives CDR1 GTSNPN, CDR2 SVGIG (reference sequence). The chain's CDR3 is CAWAFRDKLYEQYF. The DNA for the CDR3 is TGTGCCTGGGCCTTCCGGGACAAGTTATACGAGCAGTACTTC.

Only a few counts were recorded for this clonotype. The chain has TRBV6-1 and TRBJ1-1; TRBD1 agrees at 8 bases. The V and J ends lost 7 bases and 8 bases, in that order; junction bases with no gene match: 9. The CDR3 sequence is 13 residues long. Germline loops: CDR1 MNHNS, CDR2 SASEGT. Here the CDR3 DNA reads TGTGCCAGCAACGACAGGGGTCCCCGCGAAGCTTTCTTT. Translated: CASNDRGPREAFF.

This chain connects TRBV28 to TRBJ2-1; D is uncertain. The CDR3 contains 15 residues. CDR1 MDHEN and CDR2 SYDVKM come from the germline V gene. V was pared by 7 bases and J by 6 bases, with 19 bases between. CDR3 region: CASTVTGGAVNEQFF. DNA for the CDR3: TGTGCCAGCACCGTAACTGGCGGAGCCGTCAATGAGCAGTTCTTC.

The CDR3 reads CAITTGGAPIGELFF. CDR3 in DNA: TGTGCCATCACGACAGGAGGGGCCCCTATCGGGGAGCTGTTTTTT. The chain couples TRBV10-3 to TRBJ2-2; the D call may be TRBD1 or TRBD2 (6 bases each). CDR1 is ENHRY and CDR2 is SYGVKD in the germline V gene. CDR3 length: 15 residues. V was clipped by 7 bases and J by 7 bases, with 19 bases between them.

This clonotype occurred a few times. This chain links TRBV6-6 with TRBJ2-7; D not resolved. CDR1 and CDR2 from the germline V gene are MNHNY and SVGAGI (reference sequence). This CDR3 is built from 11 residues. Trimming removed 0 bases at V and 7 bases at J, with 4 bases between. DNA for the CDR3: TGTGCCAGCAGTTACTCAGAAGAGCAGTACTTC. Translating it yields CASSYSEEQYF.

This clonotype was recorded many times. This rearrangement joins TRBV10-3 to TRBJ1-2, with 7 positions matching TRBD1. V shed 3 bases, J shed 0 bases, and the junction held 10 bases outside the gene matches. The CDR3 loop spans 17 amino acids. Germline CDR1 and CDR2: ENHRY and SYGVKD. CDR3 sequence reads: CAISDHPDRSPNYGYTF. The CDR3 DNA reads TGTGCCATCAGTGACCATCCGGACAGGAGCCCTAACTATGGCTACACCTTC.

This clonotype was seen only a few times. This chain links TRBV4-3 with TRBJ2-7; the D gene is possibly TRBD1 (7 bases). V lost 0 bases and J lost 0, with 12 bases in between. Germline CDR1 is LGHNA and CDR2 is YSLEER. This CDR3 has 16 residues. The CDR3 region is CASSQDGGTVSYEQYF. DNA for the CDR3: TGCGCCAGCAGCCAAGATGGCGGGACAGTCTCCTACGAGCAGTACTTC.

This clonotype came up a few times. The chain uses TRBV28 and TRBJ2-1, with 10 bases aligning to TRBD2. Per the germline V gene, CDR1 is MDHEN and CDR2 is SYDVKM. This CDR3 is 14 amino acids long. Trimming removed 4 bases from V and 15 bases from J; junction bases left unmatched: 12. The CDR3 DNA sequence: TGTGCCAGCAGTTATAGCGGGGGGCCTGGTTTTTTGTTCTTC. Residues: CASSYSGGPGFLFF.

The genes are TRBV20-1 and TRBJ2-1; D is perhaps TRBD2 (6 bases). Germline V gives CDR1 DFQATT, CDR2 SNEGSKA (reference sequence). CDR3 length: 15 residues. V gave up 0 bases and J gave up 2 bases, with 11 bases separating them. The CDR3 bases are TGCAGTGCTAGAGATAGGAGGGGCCCCTACAATGAGCAGTTCTTC. Its protein is CSARDRRGPYNEQFF.

A few counts support this clonotype. The chain carries TRBV6-5 and TRBJ2-2, with 9 bases matching TRBD1. Germline V gives CDR1 MNHEY, CDR2 SVGAGI. J was trimmed by 5 bases and V by 2 bases; bases with no gene match: 3. This CDR3 contains 15 residues. The CDR3 loop is CASSYGTGKTGELFF. CDR3 in DNA: TGTGCCAGCAGTTACGGGACAGGGAAAACCGGGGAGCTGTTTTTT.

About this clonotype: Compared with germline, one end of the junction differs, possibly owing to a read error. V is TRBV9 and J is TRBJ1-6; 9 nucleotides line up with TRBD1. The CDR3 is made up of 13 amino acids. Per germline, CDR1 SGDLS and CDR2 YYNGEE. CDR3 residues: CASSRTGESPLHF. In nucleotides, the CDR3 is TGTGCCAGCAGCCGGACAGGGGAGTCACCCCTGCACTTT.

This clonotype has more than one count but fewer than ten. This CDR3 reads CAISPGSLAAPLTDTQYF. CDR3 in DNA: TGTGCCATCAGTCCGGGATCACTAGCGGCCCCGCTCACAGATACGCAGTATTTT. The gene calls are TRBV10-3 and TRBJ2-3, with 8 bases fitting TRBD2. The V and J ends lost 5 bases and 2 bases, in that order; junction bases with no gene match: 15. CDR1 ENHRY and CDR2 SYGVKD come from the germline V gene. The CDR3 is 18 amino acids.

The chain joins TRBV7-8 to TRBJ2-5; possibly TRBD1 for D (6 bases). V lost 3 bases, J lost 4 bases, and 12 bases lay in between. CDR1 is SGHVS, CDR2 FQNEAQ, per germline. The CDR3 length is 14 residues. The CDR3 here is CASSLYRAGETQYF. CDR3 DNA: TGTGCCAGCAGCTTGTACAGGGCGGGAGAGACCCAGTACTTC.

The rearrangement links TRBV5-6 to TRBJ1-5, with a possible D match to TRBD1 (5 bases). V was shortened by 0 bases and J by 6 bases, with 13 bases between the two germline ends. The length of the CDR3 is 15 residues. CDR1 is SGHDT and CDR2 is YYEEEE in the germline V gene. The CDR3 protein is CASSLGTPAVQPQHF. CDR3 nucleotides: TGTGCCAGCAGCTTGGGGACACCCGCGGTTCAGCCCCAGCATTTT.

The rearrangement joins TRBV27 to TRBJ2-1; 11 nucleotides agree with TRBD2. Germline V CDR1 and CDR2: MNHEY, SMNVEV (reference sequence). The CDR3 extends over 15 amino acids. V shed 5 bases, J shed 5 bases, and the junction held 5 bases outside the gene matches. CDR3 sequence reads: CASSQGTSGNNEQFF. The CDR3 region has the DNA TGTGCCAGCAGTCAAGGGACTAGCGGTAACAATGAGCAGTTCTTC.

Ten or more counts support this clonotype. V gene TRBV29-1 combines with J gene TRBJ2-3, with 12 nucleotides matching TRBD2. CDR1 and CDR2 (germline): SQVTM, ANQGSEA. The CDR3 is made up of 18 amino acids. The trim removed 4 bases at V and 2 bases at J, leaving 13 bases unmatched. CDR3 bases: TGCAGCGTTGTGGGACCCCTGGGACTAGCGGGTACCACAGATACGCAGTATTTT. Translation: CSVVGPLGLAGTTDTQYF.

Worth noting for this clonotype: One end of the junction fails to match germline, which may point to a read error. This sequence joins TRBV3-1 and TRBJ2-7, with D possibly TRBD1 on 6 matching bases. The CDR3 contains 15 residues. The germline CDR1 and CDR2 sequences are LGHDT and YNNKEL (reference sequence). This CDR3 is CACSQGRQAHYEQYF. The CDR3 DNA sequence: TGTGCCTGCAGCCAAGGTAGACAGGCGCACTACGAGCAGTACTTC.

In this sample, this clonotype turned up a few times. The rearrangement links TRBV14 to TRBJ2-2; TRBD2 agrees at 7 bases. The CDR3 is 14 amino acids. Trimming at V came to 1 base and at J to 6 bases, leaving 2 bases not matched to a gene. The germline CDR1 and CDR2 sequences are SGHDN and FVKESK. The DNA for the CDR3 is TGTGCCAGCAGCCAAGTTACTAGCGCCGGGGAGCTGTTTTTT. As protein: CASSQVTSAGELFF.

Many counts were recorded for this clonotype. The chain is built from TRBV29-1 and TRBJ2-1, with D tentatively TRBD2 (6 bases). This CDR3 has 13 residues. Germline values: CDR1 SQVTM, CDR2 ANQGSEA. The V and J ends lost 4 bases and 7 bases respectively, with 14 bases between them. The CDR3 DNA sequence: TGCAGCGTTGTCTTCCTAGCGACGAATGAGCAGTTCTTC. Its protein product is CSVVFLATNEQFF.

This sequence joins TRBV19 and TRBJ1-2, with 8 bases fitting TRBD1. This CDR3 has 13 amino acids. Germline CDR1 LNHDA, CDR2 SQIVND (reference sequence). J lost 4 bases, V lost 8 bases, and 6 bases had no gene match. CDR3 loop: CASPGTGGYGYTF. CDR3 sequence (DNA): TGTGCCAGTCCCGGAACAGGGGGCTATGGCTACACCTTC.

Only a few counts were recorded for this clonotype. The rearrangement links TRBV7-9 to TRBJ2-1; TRBD1 might be the D (6 bases). CDR3 size: 16 residues. The germline CDR1 and CDR2 sequences are SEHNR and FQNEAQ (reference sequence). Trimming cost V 4 bases and J 2 bases, with 15 bases left between them. Here the CDR3 DNA reads TGTGCCAGCAGCTATAGGACAGACCATACCTACAATGAGCAGTTCTTC. It is translated as CASSYRTDHTYNEQFF. The full variable domain, completed using reference TRBV7-9 and TRBJ2-1, is DTGVSQNPRHKITKRGQNVTFRCDPISEHNRLYWYRQTLGQGPEFLTYFQNEAQLEKSRLLSDRFSAERPKGSFSTLEIQRTEQGDSAMYLCASSYRTDHTYNEQFFGPGTRLTVL.

This clonotype was counted at least ten times. J is TRBJ2-5 and V is TRBV5-1, with D hard to call. The CDR3 covers 11 residues. Germline CDR1 SGHRS, CDR2 YFSETQ. V lost 10 bases and J 5 bases, leaving 12 bases between the germline ends. In nucleotides, the CDR3 is TGCGCCCAGCAGTTGGGGGAGACCCAGTACTTC. Translated, it gives CAQQLGETQYF.

This clonotype turned up a few times. The V call is TRBV14, the J call TRBJ1-5; no clear D gene. Trimming removed 5 bases from V and 9 bases from J, with 11 bases in between. CDR1 is SGHDN, CDR2 FVKESK, per germline. The CDR3 extends over 12 amino acids. CDR3 in DNA: TGTGCCAGCAGCTCCTCTGCAGGGCCCCAGCATTTT. Amino acid sequence: CASSSSAGPQHF.

To note about this clonotype: Compared with germline, one end of the junction differs, possibly owing to a read error. The V call is TRBV7-9, the J call TRBJ2-1; D is unresolved. This CDR3 contains 15 residues. Per germline, CDR1 SEHNR and CDR2 FQNEAQ (reference sequence). The DNA for the CDR3 is TGTGCCAGCAGCTTTGTCACCAGCTCCTACAATGAGCAGTCCTTC. It specifies CASSFVTSSYNEQSF.

The chain employs TRBV27 and TRBJ1-5, with 7 positions matching TRBD1. Per germline, CDR1 MNHEY and CDR2 SMNVEV (reference sequence). The CDR3 is made up of 15 amino acids. J lost 6 bases, V lost 0 bases, and 5 bases had no gene match. The CDR3 loop is CASSLSRTGLQPQHF. DNA for the CDR3: TGTGCCAGCAGTTTATCGCGGACAGGTCTTCAGCCCCAGCATTTT.

CDR3 region: CASSAGTSAGEQFF. DNA of the CDR3: TGTGCCAGCAGCGCCGGGACTAGCGCGGGTGAGCAGTTCTTC. The genes are TRBV9 and TRBJ2-1; the match to TRBD2 covers 10 bases. CDR3 length: 14 residues. Unmatched junction bases numbered 6, after V lost 3 bases and J lost 9 bases. In germline, CDR1 is SGDLS, CDR2 YYNGEE.

Of note for this clonotype: One junction end disagrees with the germline gene, perhaps due to a read error. The V gene is TRBV3-1, the J gene TRBJ1-3; no clear D gene. This CDR3 has 14 amino acids. CDR1 LGHDT and CDR2 YNNKEL come from the germline V gene (reference sequence). This CDR3 is CASRQEGPGNTIYF. The CDR3 nucleotides read TGTGCCAGCCGCCAAGAGGGCCCTGGAAACACCATATATTTT. Full variable domain (missing parts from reference TRBV3-1 and TRBJ1-3): DTAVSQTPKYLVTQMGNDKSIKCEQNLGHDTMYWYKQDSKKFLKIMFSYNNKELIINETVPNRFSPKSPDKAHLNLHINSLELGDSAVYFCASRQEGPGNTIYFGEGSWLTVV.

This clonotype was counted at least ten times. The chain joins TRBV7-6 to TRBJ2-1, with TRBD1 matching over 9 bases. In germline, CDR1 is SGHVS, CDR2 FNYEAQ. J was trimmed by 8 bases and V by 6 bases; bases with no gene match: 5. This CDR3 is built from 13 residues. CDR3 in amino acids: CASSLQGADEQFF. As DNA, the CDR3 is TGTGCCAGCAGTTTACAGGGGGCAGATGAGCAGTTCTTC.

A remark on this clonotype: It may be a read error: a sequence one base away is much more abundant. V and J are TRBV11-2 and TRBJ2-7; 8 bases map to TRBD1. Germline lookup yields CDR1 SGHAT and CDR2 FQNNGV. This CDR3 has 15 residues. In DNA, the CDR3 is TGTGCCAGCAGCGAACAGGGGGTTATCTCCTACGAGCAGAACTTC. As protein: CASSEQGVISYEQNF.

The gene calls are TRBV10-3 and TRBJ2-1; D is unresolved. Germline V gene lookup returns CDR1 ENHRY and CDR2 SYGVKD. This CDR3 region has 15 residues. The V and J ends lost 5 bases and 0 bases respectively, with 11 bases between them. The CDR3 sequence is CAISNAASSYNEQFF. The CDR3 nucleotides are TGTGCCATCAGTAACGCGGCCAGCTCCTACAATGAGCAGTTCTTC.

The sample holds a few counts of this clonotype. This chain connects TRBV7-8 to TRBJ1-1; D gene uncertain. The CDR3 spans 11 residues. The V end was cut by 6 bases, the J end by 2 bases, with 4 bases between. Germline CDR1 and CDR2: SGHVS and FQNEAQ. The CDR3 nucleotides read TGTGCCAGCAGGTTAAACACTGAAGCTTTCTTT. It codes for CASRLNTEAFF.